The clone carrying this T cell receptor (beta chain) was observed many times. Germline CDR1 is SGHTA and CDR2 is FQGNSA. The CDR3 is 15 amino acids. V gave up 2 bases and J gave up 10 bases, with 20 bases separating them. These data belong to a study of T cells in Graves' hyperthyroidism and ophthalmopathy. The definition of stable Graves' hyperthyroidism was no ophthalmopathy progression within 18 months. Amplified regions were TCR beta CDR3 sequences from RNA transcripts. First-round RT-PCR targeting the TCR CDR3 was performed with the HTBI primer set. A single record per CDR3 protein comes from TCRdb applying MiXCR to the multiplex PCR reads. The data show approximately 530,000 distinct CDR3 sequences, with 15% to 20% seen just once and about 17% held by the top ten.

The sequence came from a young woman with Graves' hyperthyroidism. The sample consisted of blood. J is TRBJ2-5 and V is TRBV7-2, with D maybe TRBD2 (5 bases). The CDR3: CASSLHTSGGWDQYF. For the CDR3, the DNA is TGTGCCAGCAGCTTACACACTAGTGGAGGCTGGGACCAGTACTTC.